One and the same sample provided the 6 T cell receptor beta chains below, sequenced in a study of regulatory T cells in long-lasting Graves disease. Arm-PCR with iRepertoire HTBI primers amplified the CDR3 regions for these TCR beta libraries. TCRdb reprocessed the multiplex PCR reads with MiXCR, giving one entry per CDR3 protein. The table has approximately 360,000 distinct CDR3 sequences, about 11% seen once. Time point reported: newly diagnosed GD, antithyroid drugs for less than 3 months. PBMCs provided the RNA from which the TCR library was made. Separately, the same data were catalogued under a study of T cells in Graves' hyperthyroidism and ophthalmopathy.

The sample consisted of peripheral blood mononuclear cells (PBMCs), taken at new diagnosis, from a patient treated with antithyroid drugs. These TCRs come from a woman aged 18-29 years with Graves disease.

V and J are TRBV13 and TRBJ2-1; the D is unclear. The CDR3 spans 18 residues. CDR1 and CDR2 (germline): PRHDT, FYEKMQ (reference sequence). V lost 3 bases, J lost 0 bases, and 18 bases lay in between. CDR3 bases: TGTGCCAGCAGCTTCATCTTGTCCCCCACCGGCTCCTACAATGAGCAGTTCTTC. Its protein product is CASSFILSPTGSYNEQFF.

The rearrangement joins TRBV19 to TRBJ2-1, with D possibly being TRBD2 (6 bases). The germline V and J ends were trimmed by 1 base and 2 bases, with 15 bases remaining between them. Germline V gene sequence: CDR1 LNHDA, CDR2 SQIVND (reference sequence). This CDR3 comprises 17 residues. CDR3: CASSIGTSGEAYNEQFF. CDR3 nucleotide sequence: TGTGCCAGTAGTATAGGGACGTCGGGAGAGGCCTACAATGAGCAGTTCTTC.

This clonotype was counted between two and nine times. J is TRBJ1-3 and V is TRBV24-1; D is ambiguous. The CDR3 covers 14 residues. Germline V gives CDR1 KGHDR, CDR2 SFDVKD. V was pared by 0 bases and J by 0 bases, with 2 bases between. DNA of the CDR3: TGTGCCACCAGTGATTTGAACTCTGGAAACACCATATATTTT. It translates to CATSDLNSGNTIYF.

The CDR3 DNA sequence: TGTGCCAGCAGCTGGACCCCCTTCACTGAAGCTTTCTTT. As protein: CASSWTPFTEAFF. The chain has TRBV5-5 and TRBJ1-1; D not resolved. V was trimmed by 3 bases and J by 4 bases, leaving 10 bases between them. Looked up from germline, CDR1 is SGHKS and CDR2 is YYEKEE (reference sequence). The CDR3 spans 13 residues.

This clonotype was observed a handful of times. The J gene is TRBJ2-1, the V gene TRBV19; maybe TRBD1 (6 bases). Germline CDR1 is LNHDA and CDR2 is SQIVND (reference sequence). CDR3 size: 15 residues. The V end was cut by 1 base, the J end by 3 bases, with 10 bases between. This CDR3 is CASSIARGIYNEQFF. The CDR3 DNA is TGTGCCAGTAGTATAGCCAGGGGAATCTACAATGAGCAGTTCTTC.

This clonotype was counted at least ten times. V usage is TRBV20-1 and J usage is TRBJ2-1; perhaps TRBD2 as D (5 bases). Germline loops: CDR1 DFQATT, CDR2 SNEGSKA (reference sequence). This CDR3 region has 14 residues. The V end lost 0 bases, the J end lost 2 bases, and 8 bases lay between the germline ends. CDR3 sequence (DNA): TGCAGTGCTAGAGAGGCGGGCCCCTACAATGAGCAGTTCTTC. Translating it yields CSAREAGPYNEQFF.